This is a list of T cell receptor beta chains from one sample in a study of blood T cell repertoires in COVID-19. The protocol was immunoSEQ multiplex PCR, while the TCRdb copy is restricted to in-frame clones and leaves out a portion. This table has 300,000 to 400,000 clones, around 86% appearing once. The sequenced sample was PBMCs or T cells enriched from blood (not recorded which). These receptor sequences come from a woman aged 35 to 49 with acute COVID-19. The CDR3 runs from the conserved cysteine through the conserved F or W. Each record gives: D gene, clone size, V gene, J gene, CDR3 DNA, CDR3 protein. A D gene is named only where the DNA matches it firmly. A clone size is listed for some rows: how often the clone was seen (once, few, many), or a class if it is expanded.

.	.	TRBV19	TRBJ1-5	TGTGCCAGTAGTATGCCCCGAGGTCAGGGGAATCAGCCCCAGCATTTT	CASSMPRGQGNQPQHF
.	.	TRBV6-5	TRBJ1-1	TGTGCCAGCAGTTACTCGTTTGAGTTACTTGAAGCTTTCTTT	CASSYSFELLEAFF
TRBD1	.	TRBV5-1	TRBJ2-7	TGCGCCAGCAGCTTGGAGGGACAGGGCAGGTACTACGAGCAGTACTTC	CASSLEGQGRYYEQYF
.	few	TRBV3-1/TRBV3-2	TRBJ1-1	TGTGCCAGCAGCCAAGTCCAGATGAACACTGAAGCTTTCTTT	CASSQVQMNTEAFF
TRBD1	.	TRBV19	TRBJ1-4	TGTGCCAGTAGTACGGCTCCTTACAGGGGCGTAGAAGAAAAACTGTTTTTT	CASSTAPYRGVEEKLFF
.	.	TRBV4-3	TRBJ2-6	TGCGCCAGCAGCCAAGATCTTCGGGTTGGGGCCAACGTCCTGACTTTC	CASSQDLRVGANVLTF
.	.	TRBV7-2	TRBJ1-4	TGTGCCAGCAGCTTAGGGCTACAGGGAAGGACTAATGAAAAACTGTTTTTT	CASSLGLQGRTNEKLFF
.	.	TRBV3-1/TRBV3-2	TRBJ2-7	TGTGCCAGCAGCCAAGATCTCACCAGCGGTCCCTACGAGCAGTACTTC	CASSQDLTSGPYEQYF
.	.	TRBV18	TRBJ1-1	TGTGCCAGCTCCCCCAACGGAGGGATCGAGGGGAACACTGAAGCTTTCTTT	CASSPNGGIEGNTEAFF
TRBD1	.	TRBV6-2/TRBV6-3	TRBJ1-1	TGTGCCAGCAGTTCTCACAGGGGGCTTAGTGGAAACACTGAAGCTTTCTTT	CASSSHRGLSGNTEAFF
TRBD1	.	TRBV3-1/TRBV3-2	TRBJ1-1	TGTGCCAGCAGCCGCAGGACAGGAGGGAACACTGAAGCTTTCTTT	CASSRRTGGNTEAFF
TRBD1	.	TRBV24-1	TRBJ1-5	TGTGCCACCAGTGCCAGGACAGGGGGCGCGTATAATCAGCCCCAGCATTTT	CATSARTGGAYNQPQHF
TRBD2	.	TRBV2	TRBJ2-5	TGTGCCAGCAGTGCTTCTAGCGGGAGAGAGACCCAGTACTTC	CASSASSGRETQYF
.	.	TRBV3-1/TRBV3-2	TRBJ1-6	TGTGCCAGCAGCCCCGAGGGAGCACAGGGTTCACCCCTCCACTTT	CASSPEGAQGSPLHF
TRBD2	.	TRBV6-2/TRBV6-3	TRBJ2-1	TGTGCCAGCAGTTCCCTTAGCGGGAGCTCCTACAATGAGCAGTTCTTC	CASSSLSGSSYNEQFF
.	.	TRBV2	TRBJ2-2	TGTGCCAGCTGGGGGGAAAACACCGGGGAGCTGTTTTTT	CASWGENTGELFF
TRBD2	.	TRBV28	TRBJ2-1	TGTGCCAGCAGTTTGACTAGCGGGATGGGCGAGCAGTTCTTC	CASSLTSGMGEQFF
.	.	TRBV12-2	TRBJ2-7	TGTGCAAGTCGCTTACGTGAACAGGGAAGTCGGAACGAGCAGTACTTC	CASRLREQGSRNEQYF
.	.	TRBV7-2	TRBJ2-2	TGTGCCAGCAGCCCCGGGTCAGCGGGCACCGGGGAGCTGTTTTTT	CASSPGSAGTGELFF
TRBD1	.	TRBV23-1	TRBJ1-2	TGCGCCAGCAGCCAACCGGGACAGGGGGCGGACTATGGCTACACCTTC	CASSQPGQGADYGYTF
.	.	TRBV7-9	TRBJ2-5	TGTGCCAGCAGCTTAGGGACTATGACTCAGGAGACCCAGTACTTC	CASSLGTMTQETQYF
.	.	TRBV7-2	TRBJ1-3	TGTGCCAGCAGCTTAGCTCCAGGGACTGGAAACACCATATATTTT	CASSLAPGTGNTIYF
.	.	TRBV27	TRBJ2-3	TGTGCCACCATGACCGGGACACTCACCGGTTCAGATACGCAGTATTTT	CATMTGTLTGSDTQYF
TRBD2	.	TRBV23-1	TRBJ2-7	TGCGCCAGCAGACCCATAGCGGGAGGGCATTATTACGAGCAGTACTTC	CASRPIAGGHYYEQYF
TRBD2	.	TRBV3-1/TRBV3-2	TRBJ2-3	TGTGCCAGCAGCCAAGAGCTAGCGGTCTCCCGCACAGATACGCAGTATTTT	CASSQELAVSRTDTQYF
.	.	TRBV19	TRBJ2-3	TGTGCCAGTAGTATCCACCAGGTCAATCGAGATACGCAGTATTTT	CASSIHQVNRDTQYF
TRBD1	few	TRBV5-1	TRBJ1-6	TGCGCCAGCAGCGCGACAGGGAGAGGAAGCTCCTATAATTCACCCCTCCACTTT	CASSATGRGSSYNSPLHF
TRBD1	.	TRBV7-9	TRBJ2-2	TGTGCCAGCAGTTTACAGGGGGCGAGGACCGGGGAGCTGTTTTTT	CASSLQGARTGELFF
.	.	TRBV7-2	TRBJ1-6	TGTGCCAGCAGCCCTACAGGGTCGTGGAATTCACCCCTCCACTTT	CASSPTGSWNSPLHF
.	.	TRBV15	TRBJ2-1	TGTGCCACCAGCAGAGGGGCTAGCCTAATTGAGCAGTTCTTC	CATSRGASLIEQFF
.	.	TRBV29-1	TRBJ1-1	TGCAGCGTTGGACAGCTAGGGACTGAAGCTTTCTTT	CSVGQLGTEAFF
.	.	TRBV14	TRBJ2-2	TGTGCCAGCAGCCAAGTTCAGGGTAGGAGCACCGGGGAGCTGTTTTTT	CASSQVQGRSTGELFF
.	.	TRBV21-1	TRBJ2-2	TGTGCCCGCGCCAGGAGGGGCGGGGAGCTGTTTTTT	CARARRGGELFF
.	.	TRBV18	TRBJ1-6	TGTGCCAGCTCACCACCGAGTCAGGATCATTCACCCCTCCACTTT	CASSPPSQDHSPLHF
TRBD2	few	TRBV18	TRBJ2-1	TGTGCCAGCTCTCCGGGACTAACCTCCTACAATGAGCAGTTCTTC	CASSPGLTSYNEQFF
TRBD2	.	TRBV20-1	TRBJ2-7	TGCAGTGCTAGTGGATCCGGGACTAGCTCCTACGAGCAGTACTTC	CSASGSGTSSYEQYF
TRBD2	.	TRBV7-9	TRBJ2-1	TGTGCCAGCAGCTTGGCGGGGGCGGGAGGAAATGAGCAGTTCTTC	CASSLAGAGGNEQFF
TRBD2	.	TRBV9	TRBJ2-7	TGTGCCAGCAGCCTCCGCGGAGCGGGGGCCTACGAGCAGTACTTC	CASSLRGAGAYEQYF
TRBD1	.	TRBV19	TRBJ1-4	TGTGCCAGTAGTATTGCCAGGGGGAGCTTTCAAGAAAAACTGTTTTTT	CASSIARGSFQEKLFF
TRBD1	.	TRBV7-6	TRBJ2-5	TGTGCCAGCAGCTTGGAAGGACAGGTTCGAGAGACCCAGTACTTC	CASSLEGQVRETQYF
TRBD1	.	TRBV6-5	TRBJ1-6	TGTGCCAGCAGGTCCGGGACAGGGTATAATTCACCCCTCCACTTT	CASRSGTGYNSPLHF
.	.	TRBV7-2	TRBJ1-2	TGTGCCAGCAGCTTAGAACCGTCGAGGGCTGGCTACACCTTC	CASSLEPSRAGYTF
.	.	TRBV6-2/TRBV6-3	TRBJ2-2	TGTGCCAGCAGACCTTCAGGGGGAGGAAACACCGGGGAGCTGTTTTTT	CASRPSGGGNTGELFF
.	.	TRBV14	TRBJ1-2	TGTGCCAGCAGCCGAGGACTAAACTATGGCTACACCTTC	CASSRGLNYGYTF
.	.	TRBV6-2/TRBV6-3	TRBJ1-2	TGTGCCAGCAGTTACCGGACTCCCTATGGCTACACCTTC	CASSYRTPYGYTF
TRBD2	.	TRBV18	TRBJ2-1	TGTGCCAGCTCTCCTTCTAGCGGGGACTCCTACAATGAGCAGTTCTTC	CASSPSSGDSYNEQFF
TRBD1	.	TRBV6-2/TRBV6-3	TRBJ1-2	TGTGCCAGCAGTTACGGGACAGAGGCATATGGCTACACCTTC	CASSYGTEAYGYTF
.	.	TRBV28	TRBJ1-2	TGTGCCAGCAGTTACTCTCGAGGGGGTACCTATGGCTACACCTTC	CASSYSRGGTYGYTF
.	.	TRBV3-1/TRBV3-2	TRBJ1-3	TGTGCCAGCAGCGACGAACAGGGCTCTGGAAACACCATATATTTT	CASSDEQGSGNTIYF